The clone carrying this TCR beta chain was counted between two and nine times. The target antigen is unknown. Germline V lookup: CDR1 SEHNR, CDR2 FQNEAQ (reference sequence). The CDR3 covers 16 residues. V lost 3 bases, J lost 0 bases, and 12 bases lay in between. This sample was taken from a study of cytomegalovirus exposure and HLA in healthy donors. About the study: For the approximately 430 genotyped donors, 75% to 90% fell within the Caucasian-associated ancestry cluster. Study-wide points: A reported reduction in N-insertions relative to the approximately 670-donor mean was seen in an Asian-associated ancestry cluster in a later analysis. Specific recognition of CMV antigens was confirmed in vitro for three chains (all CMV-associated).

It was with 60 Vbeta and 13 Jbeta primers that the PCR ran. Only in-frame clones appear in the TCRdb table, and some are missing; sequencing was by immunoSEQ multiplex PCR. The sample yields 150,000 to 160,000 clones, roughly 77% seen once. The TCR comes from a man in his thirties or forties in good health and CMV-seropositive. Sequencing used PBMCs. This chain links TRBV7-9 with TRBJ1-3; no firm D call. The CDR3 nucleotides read TGTGCCAGCAGCTTGGGCACGGTTTTCTCTGGAAACACCATATATTTT. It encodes CASSLGTVFSGNTIYF.